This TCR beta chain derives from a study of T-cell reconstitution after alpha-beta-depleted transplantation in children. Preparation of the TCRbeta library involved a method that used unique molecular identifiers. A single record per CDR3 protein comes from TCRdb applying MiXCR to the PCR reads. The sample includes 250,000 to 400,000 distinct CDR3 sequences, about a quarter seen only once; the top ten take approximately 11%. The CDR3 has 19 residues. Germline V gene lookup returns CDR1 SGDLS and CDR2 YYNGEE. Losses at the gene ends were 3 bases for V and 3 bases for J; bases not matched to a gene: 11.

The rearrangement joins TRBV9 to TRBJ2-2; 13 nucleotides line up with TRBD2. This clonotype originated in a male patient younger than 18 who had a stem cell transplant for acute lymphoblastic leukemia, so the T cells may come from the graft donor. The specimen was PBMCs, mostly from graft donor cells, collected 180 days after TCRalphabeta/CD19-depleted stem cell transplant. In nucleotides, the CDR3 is TGTGCCAGCAGCGAGGAAGGGGAAACTAGCGGGAGGGACACCGGGGAGCTGTTTTTT. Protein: CASSEEGETSGRDTGELFF.